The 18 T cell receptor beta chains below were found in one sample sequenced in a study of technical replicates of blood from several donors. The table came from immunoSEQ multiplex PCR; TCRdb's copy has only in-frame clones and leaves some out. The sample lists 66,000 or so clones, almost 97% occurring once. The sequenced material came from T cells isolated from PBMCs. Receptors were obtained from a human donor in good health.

The DNA of the CDR3 is TGCGCCAGCAGCTTGGACAGGGGCGGGTTGGGAAAACTGTTTTTT. This translates into CASSLDRGGLGKLFF. This rearrangement joins TRBV5-1 to TRBJ1-4, with TRBD1 matching over 7 bases. This CDR3 is built from 15 residues. CDR1 is SGHRS, CDR2 YFSETQ, per germline. J lost 10 bases, V lost 0 bases, and 9 bases had no gene match. The complete variable domain, with remaining parts taken from reference TRBV5-1 and TRBJ1-4, reads KAGVTQTPRYLIKTRGQQVTLSCSPISGHRSVSWYQQTPGQGLQFLFEYFSETQRNKGNFPGRFSGRQFSNSRSEMNVSTLELGDSALYLCASSLDRGGLGKLFFGSGTQLSVL.

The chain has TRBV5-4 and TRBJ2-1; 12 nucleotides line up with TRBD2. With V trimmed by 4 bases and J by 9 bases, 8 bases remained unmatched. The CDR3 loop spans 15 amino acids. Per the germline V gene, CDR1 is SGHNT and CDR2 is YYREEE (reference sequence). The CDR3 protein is CASSQEGLAGPEQFF. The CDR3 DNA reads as TGTGCCAGCAGCCAGGAGGGACTAGCGGGTCCTGAGCAGTTCTTC. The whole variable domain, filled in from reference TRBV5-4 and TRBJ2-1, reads ETGVTQSPTHLIKTRGQQVTLRCSSQSGHNTVSWYQQALGQGPQFIFQYYREEENGRGNFPPRFSGLQFPNYSSELNVNALELDDSALYLCASSQEGLAGPEQFFGPGTRLTVL.

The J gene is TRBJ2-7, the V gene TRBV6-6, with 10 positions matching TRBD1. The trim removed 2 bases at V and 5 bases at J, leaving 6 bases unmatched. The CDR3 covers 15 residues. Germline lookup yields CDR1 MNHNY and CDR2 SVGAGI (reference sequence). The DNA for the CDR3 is TGTGCCAGCAGTTACCCCGGGACAGGGGTCCACGAGCAGTACTTC. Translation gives CASSYPGTGVHEQYF.

In nucleotides, the CDR3 is TGTGCTAGTGGTTTGATTGAGGTGGAGACCCAGTACTTC. Translation: CASGLIEVETQYF. The rearrangement links TRBV12-5 to TRBJ2-5, with D hard to call. The length of the CDR3 is 13 residues. The germline V and J ends were trimmed by 2 bases and 5 bases, with 9 bases remaining between them. Germline-derived CDR1 and CDR2 are LGHNT and FRNRAP.

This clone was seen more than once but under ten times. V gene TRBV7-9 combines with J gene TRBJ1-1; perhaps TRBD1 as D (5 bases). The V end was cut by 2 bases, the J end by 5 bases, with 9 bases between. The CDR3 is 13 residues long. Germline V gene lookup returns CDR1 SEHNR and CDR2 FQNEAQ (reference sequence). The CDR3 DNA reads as TGTGCCAGCAGCTTACTGGGGGGGACTGAAGCTTTCTTT. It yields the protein CASSLLGGTEAFF. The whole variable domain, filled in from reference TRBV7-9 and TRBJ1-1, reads DTGVSQNPRHKITKRGQNVTFRCDPISEHNRLYWYRQTLGQGPEFLTYFQNEAQLEKSRLLSDRFSAERPKGSFSTLEIQRTEQGDSAMYLCASSLLGGTEAFFGQGTRLTVV.

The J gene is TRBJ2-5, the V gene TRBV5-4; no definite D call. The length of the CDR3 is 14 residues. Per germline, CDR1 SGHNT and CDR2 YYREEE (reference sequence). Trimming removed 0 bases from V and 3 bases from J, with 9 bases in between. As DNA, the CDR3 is TGTGCCAGCAGCTTGGGAACTGTCAAAGAGACCCAGTACTTC. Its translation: CASSLGTVKETQYF.

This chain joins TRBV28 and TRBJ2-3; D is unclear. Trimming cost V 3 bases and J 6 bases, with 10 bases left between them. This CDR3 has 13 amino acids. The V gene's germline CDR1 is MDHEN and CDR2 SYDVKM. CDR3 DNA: TGTGCCAGCAGTTTGGGCTGGTTGGATACGCAGTATTTT. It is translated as CASSLGWLDTQYF.

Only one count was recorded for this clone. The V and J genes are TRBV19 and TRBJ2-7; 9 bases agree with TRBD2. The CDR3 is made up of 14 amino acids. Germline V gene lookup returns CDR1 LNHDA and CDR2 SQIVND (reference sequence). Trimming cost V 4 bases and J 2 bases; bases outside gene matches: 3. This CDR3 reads CASSTVAGAYEQYF. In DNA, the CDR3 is TGTGCCAGTAGTACCGTAGCGGGGGCCTACGAGCAGTACTTC.

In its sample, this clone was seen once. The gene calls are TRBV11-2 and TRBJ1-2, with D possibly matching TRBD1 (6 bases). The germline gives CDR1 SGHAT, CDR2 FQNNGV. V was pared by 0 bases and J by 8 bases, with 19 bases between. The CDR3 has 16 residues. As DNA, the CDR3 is TGTGCCAGCAGCTTAGAACTGAACTCAGGGGATTGGGGCTACACCTTC. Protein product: CASSLELNSGDWGYTF.

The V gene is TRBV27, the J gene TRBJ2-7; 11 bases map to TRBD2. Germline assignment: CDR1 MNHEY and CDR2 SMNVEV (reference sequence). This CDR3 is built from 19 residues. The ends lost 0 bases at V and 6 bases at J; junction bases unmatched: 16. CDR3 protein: CASSLSVFTSGSRSGEQYF. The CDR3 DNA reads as TGTGCCAGCAGTTTATCGGTTTTTACTAGCGGGAGCCGGAGTGGCGAGCAGTACTTC.

DNA of the CDR3: TGTGCCAGCAGCTTTGCTAGCGGGAGAGTGATCGGGGAGCTGTTTTTT. Translated, it gives CASSFASGRVIGELFF. V and J are TRBV5-4 and TRBJ2-2; 10 bases fit TRBD2. V lost 2 bases to trimming and J lost 7 bases; unmatched junction nucleotides: 8. The CDR3 runs 16 residues. Germline V gene data show CDR1 as SGHNT and CDR2 as YYREEE (reference sequence).

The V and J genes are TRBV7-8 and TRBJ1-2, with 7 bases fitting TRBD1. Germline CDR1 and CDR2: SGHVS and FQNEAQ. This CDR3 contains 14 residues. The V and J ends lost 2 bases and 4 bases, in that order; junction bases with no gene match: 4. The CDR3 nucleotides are TGTGCCAGCAGCTTAAGGGGGCCTAGCTATGGCTACACCTTC. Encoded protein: CASSLRGPSYGYTF. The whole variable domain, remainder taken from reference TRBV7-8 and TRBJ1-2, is GAGVSQSPRYKVAKRGQDVALRCDPISGHVSLFWYQQALGQGPEFLTYFQNEAQLDKSGLPSDRFFAERPEGSVSTLKIQRTQQEDSAVYLCASSLRGPSYGYTFGSGTRLTVV.

CDR3 sequence: CATSSEIQGYQPQHF. The CDR3 bases are TGTGCCACCAGCAGTGAAATACAGGGCTATCAGCCCCAGCATTTT. This chain links TRBV15 with TRBJ1-5; D may be TRBD1 (6 bases). This CDR3 contains 15 residues. Trimming removed 3 bases at V and 5 bases at J, with 14 bases between. From germline, CDR1 is LNHNV and CDR2 YYDKDF (reference sequence).

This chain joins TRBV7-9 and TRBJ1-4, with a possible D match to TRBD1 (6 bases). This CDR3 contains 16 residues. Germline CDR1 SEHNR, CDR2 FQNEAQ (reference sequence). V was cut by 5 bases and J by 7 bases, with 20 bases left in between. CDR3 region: CASSLQGILAGEKLFF. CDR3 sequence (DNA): TGTGCCAGCAGCCTACAGGGAATTTTAGCGGGTGAAAAACTGTTTTTT.

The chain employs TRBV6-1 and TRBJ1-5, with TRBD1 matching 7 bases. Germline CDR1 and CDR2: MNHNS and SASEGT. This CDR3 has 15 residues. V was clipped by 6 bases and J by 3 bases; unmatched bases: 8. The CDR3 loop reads CASRPDRALNQPQHF. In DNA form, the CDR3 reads TGTGCCAGCAGACCCGACAGGGCTCTCAATCAGCCCCAGCATTTT.

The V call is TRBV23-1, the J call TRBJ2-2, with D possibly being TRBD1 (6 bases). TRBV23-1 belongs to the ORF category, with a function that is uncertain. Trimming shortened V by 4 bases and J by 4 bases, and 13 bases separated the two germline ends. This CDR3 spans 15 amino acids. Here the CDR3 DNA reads TGCGCCAGCAGTCTAACGACAGGAGGCACCGGGGAGCTGTTTTTT. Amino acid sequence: CASSLTTGGTGELFF.

In nucleotides, the CDR3 is TGTGCCAGCAACATATGGGCAGCCGTAAACACTGAAGCTTTCTTT. It translates to CASNIWAAVNTEAFF. The gene calls are TRBV28 and TRBJ1-1; D uncertain. The CDR3 covers 15 residues. Germline V gene data show CDR1 as MDHEN and CDR2 as SYDVKM. Trimming cost V 7 bases and J 2 bases, with 17 bases left between them.

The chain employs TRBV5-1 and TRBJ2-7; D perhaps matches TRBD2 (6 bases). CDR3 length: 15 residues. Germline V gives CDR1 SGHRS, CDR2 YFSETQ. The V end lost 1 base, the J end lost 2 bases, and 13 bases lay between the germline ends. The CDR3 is CASSLTGREPYEQYF. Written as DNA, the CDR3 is TGCGCCAGCAGCTTGACGGGGCGGGAACCCTACGAGCAGTACTTC.